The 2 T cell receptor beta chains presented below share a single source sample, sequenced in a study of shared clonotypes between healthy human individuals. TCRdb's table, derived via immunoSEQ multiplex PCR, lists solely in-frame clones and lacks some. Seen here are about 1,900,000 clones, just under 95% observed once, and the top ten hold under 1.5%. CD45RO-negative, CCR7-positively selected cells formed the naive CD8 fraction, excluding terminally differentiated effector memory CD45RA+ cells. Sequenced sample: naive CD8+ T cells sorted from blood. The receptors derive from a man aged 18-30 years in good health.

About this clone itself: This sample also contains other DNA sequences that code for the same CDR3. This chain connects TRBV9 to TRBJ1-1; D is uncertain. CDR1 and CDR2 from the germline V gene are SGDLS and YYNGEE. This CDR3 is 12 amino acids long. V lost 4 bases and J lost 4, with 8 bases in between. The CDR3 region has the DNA TGTGCCAGCAGCCCTTCTGGCACTGAAGCTTTCTTT. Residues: CASSPSGTEAFF.

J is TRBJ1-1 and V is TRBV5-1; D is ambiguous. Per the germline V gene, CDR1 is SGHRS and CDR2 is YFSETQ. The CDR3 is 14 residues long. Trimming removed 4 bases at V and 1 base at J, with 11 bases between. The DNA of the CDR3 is TGCGCCAGCAGCCATCCCGAGGGGAACACTGAAGCTTTCTTT. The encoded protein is CASSHPEGNTEAFF.